This T cell receptor (beta chain) was sequenced during a study of cytomegalovirus exposure and HLA in healthy donors. About the research overall: The approximately 110 validation repertoires used a platform that matched the one used for the approximately 670 first-cohort repertoires, as a later analysis reported.

Study-level points and caveats: Among TCR sequences, most were rare, though some public TCRs appeared in many donors. The TCR clusters that emerged in the first cohort tended, a later analysis found, to co-occur in the roughly 120 validation repertoires. The authors listed approximately 150 TCR beta chains as cytomegalovirus-associated.

CDR1 SGHNT and CDR2 YYREEE come from the germline V gene (reference sequence). This CDR3 contains 16 residues. The V and J ends lost 4 bases and 11 bases respectively, with 28 bases between them. Only in-frame clones appear in the TCRdb table, and some are missing; sequencing was by immunoSEQ multiplex PCR. The repertoire holds some 180,000 clones, with about nine tenths as singletons. About this clone itself: Its specificity is not known.

The chain has TRBV5-4 and TRBJ2-7, with D perhaps matching TRBD1 (8 bases). This sequence originates from a man aged 25-45 years in good health and CMV-seropositive. Material for sequencing was PBMCs. CDR3 coding DNA: TGTGCCAGCAGCCCGGGGGGAGGGCAGGGGGCCTCTTTTGAGTACTTC. Translated, it gives CASSPGGGQGASFEYF.